Listed below are T cell receptor beta chains from one sample, sequenced in a study of T-cell memory formation after mild COVID-19. In TCRdb, the 5' RACE reads were re-called with MiXCR into one record per CDR3 protein. The repertoire holds about 130,000 distinct CDR3 sequences, with 15% to 20% as singletons. Sample: PBMCs or a T cell subset sorted from them (not recorded which). These receptors all stem from an adult woman who had mild COVID-19 (a few samples of this study predate the infection). Cell type and time point are not known. Each CDR3 is given with its conserved first and last residue. The order of the fields is CDR3 length, V gene, J gene, CDR3 protein.

length: 14
V: TRBV28
J: TRBJ2-7
CDR3: CASSLYRGAYEQYF

length: 14
V: TRBV9
J: TRBJ2-7
CDR3: CASSLTGARYEQYF

length: 15
V: TRBV24-1
J: TRBJ2-3
CDR3: CATSDPDRAGRTQYF

length: 13
V: TRBV3-1
J: TRBJ2-3
CDR3: CASSQSRPDTQYF

length: 15
V: TRBV7-9
J: TRBJ2-3
CDR3: CASSLGDRARDTQYF

length: 11
V: TRBV10-3
J: TRBJ2-3
CDR3: CAISGRDTQYF

length: 18
V: TRBV5-1
J: TRBJ1-1
CDR3: CASSYYGQAGPTNTEAFF

length: 15
V: TRBV5-1
J: TRBJ2-3
CDR3: CASSFTDRRTDTQYF

length: 17
V: TRBV6-5
J: TRBJ2-7
CDR3: CASSYSRTRRGPAEQYF

length: 11
V: TRBV5-1
J: TRBJ1-2
CDR3: CASSLGYGYTF

length: 15
V: TRBV9
J: TRBJ1-6
CDR3: CASSAGGSYNSPLHF

length: 13
V: TRBV20-1
J: TRBJ1-2
CDR3: CSAKERGRSGYTF

length: 16
V: TRBV4-2
J: TRBJ2-2
CDR3: CASRLWQGADTGELFF

length: 14
V: TRBV12-3/TRBV12-4
J: TRBJ2-7
CDR3: CASGQTLRLDEQYF

length: 15
V: TRBV29-1
J: TRBJ2-1
CDR3: CSVLAEVSSYNEQFF

length: 15
V: TRBV14
J: TRBJ1-1
CDR3: CASSQAGRPNTEAFF

length: 15
V: TRBV6-5
J: TRBJ2-3
CDR3: CASSYSTGDGDTQYF

length: 13
V: TRBV7-3
J: TRBJ2-4
CDR3: CASALGQKNIQYF

length: 17
V: TRBV5-4
J: TRBJ2-3
CDR3: CASSLDDRLAVTDTQYF

length: 14
V: TRBV3-1
J: TRBJ1-1
CDR3: CASSQGKWGFEAFF

length: 14
V: TRBV6-2/TRBV6-3
J: TRBJ1-1
CDR3: CASSYIPDDSEAFF

length: 13
V: TRBV14
J: TRBJ1-2
CDR3: CASSQDTGYGYTF

length: 16
V: TRBV19
J: TRBJ2-7
CDR3: CASSIMTSGLPLEQYF

length: 12
V: TRBV25-1
J: TRBJ2-1
CDR3: CASRPDRGEQFF

length: 15
V: TRBV7-9
J: TRBJ2-5
CDR3: CASSYSGPRQETQYF

length: 14
V: TRBV3-1
J: TRBJ2-7
CDR3: CASTQGHRGYEQYF

length: 16
V: TRBV5-1
J: TRBJ1-2
CDR3: CASSQATGQGNYGYTF

length: 13
V: TRBV20-1
J: TRBJ2-1
CDR3: CSARDPMANEQFF

length: 14
V: TRBV20-1
J: TRBJ2-7
CDR3: CSAKAGGRRDEQYF

length: 14
V: TRBV14
J: TRBJ1-1
CDR3: CASRPGTGSTEAFF

length: 14
V: TRBV3-1
J: TRBJ2-1
CDR3: CASSQPLSDDEQFF

length: 14
V: TRBV5-1
J: TRBJ1-6
CDR3: CASSPGQGDSPLHF

length: 15
V: TRBV5-1
J: TRBJ1-6
CDR3: CASSLRGEGYSPLHF

length: 14
V: TRBV29-1
J: TRBJ2-1
CDR3: CSPVSGQGAGEQFF

length: 13
V: TRBV11-2
J: TRBJ2-5
CDR3: CASSLEAAGTQYF

length: 17
V: TRBV7-2
J: TRBJ2-1
CDR3: CASSLDLREGLYNEQFF

length: 12
V: TRBV19
J: TRBJ2-7
CDR3: CATRDRTYEQYF

length: 12
V: TRBV5-1
J: TRBJ2-1
CDR3: CASSFQDNEQFF

length: 15
V: TRBV20-1
J: TRBJ1-6
CDR3: CSASPSRDRSSPLHF

length: 17
V: TRBV4-1
J: TRBJ2-3
CDR3: CASSLFPHGGDTDTQYF

length: 16
V: TRBV2
J: TRBJ2-3
CDR3: CASSPKTGGARDTQYF